The T cell receptor (beta chain) described here comes from a study of shared clonotypes between healthy human individuals. TCRdb's copy holds only in-frame clones and misses some; the assay was immunoSEQ multiplex PCR. The profile shows some 2,000,000 clones, around 96% of them singletons. Germline trimming cut 5 bases from V and 10 bases from J; bases unmatched to any gene: 12. Germline assignment: CDR1 SGHRS and CDR2 YFSETQ. The CDR3 runs to 14 residues. CD8 cells classed as naive were CD45RO-negative and positively selected for CCR7, excluding terminally differentiated effector memory CD45RA+ cells.

Sequencing input: naive CD8+ T cells sorted from blood. The chain couples TRBV5-1 to TRBJ2-1, with 7 bases that match TRBD1. The TCR was taken from a man aged 18 to 29 in good health. The CDR3 here is CASRTGQSAREQFF. Written as DNA, the CDR3 is TGCGCCAGCAGGACGGGACAGTCGGCGAGAGAGCAGTTCTTC.